This TCR beta chain comes out of a study of blood T cells in healthy people across ages. Overall study results and limits: Roughly linearly, TCR beta diversity per million T cells fell as age increased.

With V trimmed by 5 bases and J by 0 bases, 7 bases remained unmatched. Germline values: CDR1 MNHEY, CDR2 SVGEGT. This CDR3 is built from 17 residues. A J-beta primer mix and a sample-barcoded 5' primer were used in a second PCR of about 6 to 12 cycles. Using its own MiXCR run on the 5' RACE reads, TCRdb lists one record per CDR3 protein. Of about 1.8 million distinct CDR3 sequences in the sample, about 49% were seen once. This clonotype was detected once. The antigen is unknown. Sequencing was carried out using blood. The chain joins TRBV6-2 or TRBV6-3 to TRBJ2-6; 7 bases match TRBD1. This TCR derives from a woman in her thirties or forties in good health. In DNA, the CDR3 is TGTGCCAGCAGTCTGACAGGGCGGGTCTCTGGGGCCAACGTCCTGACTTTC. Its protein is CASSLTGRVSGANVLTF.